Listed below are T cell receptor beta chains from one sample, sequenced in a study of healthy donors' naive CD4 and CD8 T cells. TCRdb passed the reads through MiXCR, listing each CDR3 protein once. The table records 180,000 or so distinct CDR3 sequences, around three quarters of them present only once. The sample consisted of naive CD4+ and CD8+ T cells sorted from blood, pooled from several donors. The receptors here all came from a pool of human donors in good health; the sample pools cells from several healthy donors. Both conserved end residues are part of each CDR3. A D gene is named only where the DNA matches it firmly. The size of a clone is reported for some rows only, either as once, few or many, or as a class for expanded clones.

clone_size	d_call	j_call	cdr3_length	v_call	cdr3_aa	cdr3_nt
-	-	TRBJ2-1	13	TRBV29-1	CSGVGSSYNEQFF	TGCAGCGGGGTCGGTAGCTCCTACAATGAGCAGTTCTTC
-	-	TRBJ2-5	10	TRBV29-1	CSALLETQYF	TGCAGCGCTCTCCTGGAGACCCAGTACTTC
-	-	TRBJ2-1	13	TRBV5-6	CASSINTYNEQFF	TGTGCCAGTAGCATAAACACCTACAATGAGCAGTTCTTC
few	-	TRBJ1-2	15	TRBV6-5	CASSYSYRPSDGYTF	TGTGCCAGCAGTTACTCGTACAGACCCTCGGATGGCTACACCTTC
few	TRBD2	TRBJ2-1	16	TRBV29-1	CSVTPVTSGSWHEQFF	TGCAGCGTGACCCCCGTTACTAGCGGGAGTTGGCATGAGCAGTTCTTC
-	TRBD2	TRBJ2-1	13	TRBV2	CATRPGLPGEQFF	TGTGCCACCAGACCGGGACTACCGGGCGAGCAGTTCTTC
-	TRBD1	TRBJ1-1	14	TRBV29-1	CSVESRQGNTEAFF	TGCAGCGTTGAGTCGAGACAGGGGAACACTGAAGCTTTCTTT
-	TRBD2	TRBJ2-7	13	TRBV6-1	CASSEREGYEQYF	TGTGCCAGCAGTGAAAGGGAGGGCTACGAGCAGTACTTC
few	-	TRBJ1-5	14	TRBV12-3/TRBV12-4	CTSSLLGSNQPQHF	TGTACCAGCAGTTTATTGGGTAGCAATCAGCCCCAGCATTTT
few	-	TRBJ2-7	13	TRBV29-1	CSVDSGRPYEQYF	TGCAGCGTTGATTCAGGGCGACCCTACGAGCAGTACTTC
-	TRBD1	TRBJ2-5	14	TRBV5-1	CASSFGQVEETQYF	TGCGCCAGCAGCTTCGGACAGGTTGAAGAGACCCAGTACTTC
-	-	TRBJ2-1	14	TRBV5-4	CASTLGTSINEQFF	TGTGCCAGCACTCTGGGTACTTCGATCAATGAGCAGTTCTTC
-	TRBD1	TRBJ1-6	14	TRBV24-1	CATSRTGVNSPLHF	TGTGCCACCAGCAGGACAGGGGTGAATTCACCCCTCCACTTT
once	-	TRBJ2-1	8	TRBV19	CSSHEQFF	TGTTCTTCCCATGAGCAGTTCTTC
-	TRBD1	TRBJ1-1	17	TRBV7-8	CASSPGQGEFMNTEAFF	TGTGCCAGCAGCCCCGGACAGGGGGAGTTTATGAACACTGAAGCTTTCTTT
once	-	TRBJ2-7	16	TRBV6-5	CTSSYSGVGGPYEQYF	TGTACCAGCAGTTACTCGGGGGTTGGTGGTCCCTACGAGCAGTACTTC
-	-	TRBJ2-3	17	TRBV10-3	CAISHPSSGTRTDTQYF	TGTGCCATCAGCCACCCCTCCAGCGGGACACGCACAGATACGCAGTATTTT
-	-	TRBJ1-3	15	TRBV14	CASSLGRSSGNTIYF	TGTGCCAGCAGCCTTGGGAGGAGCTCTGGAAACACCATATATTTT
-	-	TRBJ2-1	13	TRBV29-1	CSVSDSPYNEQFF	TGCAGCGTCTCGGACAGCCCCTACAATGAGCAGTTCTTC
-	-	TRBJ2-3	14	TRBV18	CASSPLPGVDTQYF	TGTGCCAGCTCACCATTGCCAGGGGTAGATACGCAGTATTTT
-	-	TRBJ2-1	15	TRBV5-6	CASSLEVGGYNEQFF	TGTGCCAGCAGCTTGGAAGTGGGAGGCTACAATGAGCAGTTCTTC
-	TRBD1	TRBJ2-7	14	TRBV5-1	CASYRGTGVYEQYF	TGCGCCAGCTATCGTGGGACAGGGGTATACGAGCAGTACTTC
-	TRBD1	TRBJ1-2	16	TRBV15	CATSRATRDREDGYTF	TGTGCCACCAGCAGAGCAACCCGGGACAGGGAAGATGGCTACACCTTC
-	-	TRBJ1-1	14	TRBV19	CASSPYGANTEAFF	TGTGCCAGTTCACCCTACGGGGCGAACACTGAAGCTTTCTTT
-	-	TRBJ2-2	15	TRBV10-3	CAISDRGLGTGELFF	TGTGCCATCAGTGACCGTGGACTCGGCACCGGGGAGCTGTTTTTT
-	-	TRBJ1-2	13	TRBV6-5	CASSYSGSYGYTF	TGTGCCAGCAGTTACTCAGGATCCTATGGCTACACCTTC
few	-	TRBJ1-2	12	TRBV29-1	CSVWEGNYGYTF	TGCAGCGTTTGGGAGGGGAACTATGGCTACACCTTC
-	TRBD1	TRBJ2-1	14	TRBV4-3	CASSPDRVGNEQFF	TGCGCCAGCAGCCCGGACAGGGTAGGCAATGAGCAGTTCTTC
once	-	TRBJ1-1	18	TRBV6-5	CASSYSSPYRVEHTEAFF	TGTGCCAGCAGTTACTCCTCTCCTTACAGGGTCGAGCACACTGAAGCTTTCTTT
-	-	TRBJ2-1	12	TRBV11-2	CASSLPGPRKFF	TGTGCCAGCAGCCTACCGGGGCCGAGGAAGTTCTTC
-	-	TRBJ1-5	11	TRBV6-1	CATGNSQPQHF	TGTGCCACTGGGAATAGTCAGCCCCAGCATTTT
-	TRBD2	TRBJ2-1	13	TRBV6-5	CASGGLVRNEQFF	TGTGCCTCCGGGGGACTAGTCCGAAATGAGCAGTTCTTC
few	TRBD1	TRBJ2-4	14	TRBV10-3	CAISEDRVANIQYF	TGTGCCATCAGTGAGGACAGGGTGGCAAACATTCAGTACTTC
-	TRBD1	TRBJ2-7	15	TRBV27	CASSFGQGWKYEQYF	TGTGCCAGCAGTTTCGGACAGGGGTGGAAGTACGAGCAGTACTTC
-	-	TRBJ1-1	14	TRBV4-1	CASSLTGLNTEAFF	TGCGCCAGCAGCCTGACAGGATTGAACACTGAAGCTTTCTTT
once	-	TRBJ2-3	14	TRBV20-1	CSARGPWVPDTQYF	TGCAGTGCTAGGGGCCCCTGGGTTCCAGATACGCAGTATTTT
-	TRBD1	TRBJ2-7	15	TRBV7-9	CASSESDRGRFEQYF	TGTGCCAGCAGCGAATCGGACAGGGGTCGGTTCGAGCAGTACTTC
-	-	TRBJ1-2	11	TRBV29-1	CSSGHSYGYTF	TGCAGCTCTGGACACAGCTATGGCTACACCTTC